These T cell receptor beta chains were read from a single sample in a study of Ad26.COV2.S vaccination and SARS-CoV-2 variants. Assay: immunoSEQ multiplex PCR; the TCRdb copy retains only in-frame clones and omits some. The sample lists about 480,000 clones; around nine tenths were seen once. Here the sequenced sample was peripheral blood, taken in a trial of Ad26.COV2.S vaccine versus placebo. These TCRs come from a person between 18 and 59 years old who received the Ad26.COV2.S COVID-19 vaccine or a placebo. CDR3s leave out the opening cysteine and the closing phenylalanine or tryptophan. The size of a clone is reported for some rows only, either as once, few or many, or as a class for expanded clones.

TRBJ2-5 | NA | TRBV30 | AWSPRQETQY
TRBJ2-7 | NA | TRBV7-8 | ASSLGQGPPGQY
TRBJ2-3 | once | TRBV24-1 | ATSRDFTDTQY
TRBJ2-7 | once | TRBV27 | ASSSRPSDRASRLPIYEQY
TRBJ2-6 | NA | TRBV27 | ASSFALRGVGANVLT
TRBJ2-7 | NA | TRBV7-8 | ASSPATSSYEQY
TRBJ2-2 | NA | TRBV9 | ASSVAVAGHGELF
TRBJ2-3 | NA | TRBV5-4 | ASSPGEGLQSTDTQY
TRBJ2-5 | NA | TRBV6-1 | ASSGQTSLTQETQY
TRBJ2-1 | NA | TRBV3-1/TRBV3-2 | ASSRPGLAASYNEQF
TRBJ2-3 | NA | TRBV5-1 | ASSLTGSSTDTQY
TRBJ2-2 | NA | TRBV6-5 | ASRIRQGVSGELF
TRBJ1-1 | once | TRBV4-3 | ASSQGRRSMNTEAF
TRBJ1-1 | NA | TRBV28 | ASSFLQGAAEAF
TRBJ2-2 | few | TRBV19 | ASSTGQANTGELF
TRBJ2-3 | NA | TRBV7-2 | ASSWTGEGTDTQY
TRBJ2-5 | once | TRBV7-3 | ASSRDFQETQY
TRBJ2-7 | NA | TRBV15 | ATSRGGTEQY
TRBJ2-2 | NA | TRBV30 | AWTWDSISGELF
TRBJ2-2 | NA | TRBV6-4 | ASSDSAGGELF
TRBJ2-1 | NA | TRBV9 | ASSVDGPSGPYNEQF
TRBJ2-3 | NA | TRBV6-5 | ASSQQRPSTDTQY
TRBJ2-1 | NA | TRBV3-1/TRBV3-2 | ASSQVASAYNEQF
TRBJ1-2 | NA | TRBV29-1 | SARDRGRYGYT
TRBJ1-2 | NA | TRBV4-2 | ASSQDLRRMRGYT
TRBJ2-5 | NA | TRBV29-1 | SVGHKEETQY
TRBJ2-7 | NA | TRBV18 | ASSPRSPTGGTYEQY
TRBJ2-5 | NA | TRBV5-1 | ASSRTPRDQETQY
TRBJ2-2 | NA | TRBV7-3 | ASSRDWDTGELF
TRBJ1-1 | NA | TRBV27 | ASRGQQGLNTEAF
TRBJ1-1 | few | TRBV5-1 | ASSPIGQSRSEAF
TRBJ2-1 | once | TRBV27 | ASRPNRVREQF
TRBJ2-4 | NA | TRBV29-1 | SVEVPGRRNIQY
TRBJ2-1 | NA | TRBV5-1 | ASSRRLAAYNEQF
TRBJ2-1 | NA | TRBV30 | AWSVETGNEQF
TRBJ2-1 | once | TRBV27 | ASSYQGAAHEQF
TRBJ1-2 | NA | TRBV14 | ASSPRTYYGYT
TRBJ1-1 | once | TRBV12-3/TRBV12-4 | ASRQGALAEAF
TRBJ2-5 | NA | TRBV18 | ASSPGREETQY
TRBJ2-7 | NA | TRBV6-2/TRBV6-3 | ASSDDYEQY
TRBJ2-2 | NA | TRBV14 | ASSQGPPKRELF
TRBJ1-5 | NA | TRBV19 | ASSNPGQRYQPQH
TRBJ1-2 | NA | TRBV29-1 | SVPGDHGYT
TRBJ1-1 | many | TRBV7-3 | ASSFGTHTEAF
TRBJ1-1 | NA | TRBV27 | ASSLWVGDAAF
TRBJ2-5 | NA | TRBV11-3 | ASSPGTGFQETQY
TRBJ2-7 | once | TRBV19 | ASSMDIYYEQY
TRBJ2-1 | NA | TRBV7-2 | ANRLAGGSNEQF
TRBJ1-6 | once | TRBV27 | ASSLRGRNSPLH
TRBJ2-7 | NA | TRBV5-1 | ASSRAGGWEQY
TRBJ1-2 | NA | TRBV20-1 | SASGRPDGYT
TRBJ2-1 | NA | TRBV15 | ATSRAPSGSLGEQF
TRBJ2-1 | NA | TRBV7-2 | ASSTSSFNEQF
TRBJ1-1 | few | TRBV2 | ASSEFSMTDTEAF
TRBJ2-5 | NA | TRBV5-4 | ASRGTPQETQY
TRBJ2-5 | NA | TRBV7-8 | ASSLEGGQETQY
TRBJ2-5 | NA | TRBV11-2 | ASSLTNIQETQY